The source of this TCR beta chain is a study of cytomegalovirus exposure and HLA in healthy donors. Findings and caveats of the study: Common viral pathogens seemed to be connected with several of the most significant clusters, according to a later analysis. The dataset shows that most TCR sequences were rare, while some public TCRs occurred in many donors.

Primers for the PCR totalled 60 Vbeta and 13 Jbeta. The assay was immunoSEQ multiplex PCR, and TCRdb's table has in-frame clones only and misses some. The sample contains roughly 99,000 clones, around two thirds of which appear only once. With regard to this clone: Its target is not known.

The CDR3 sequence is 14 residues long. Germline assignment: CDR1 LGHNA and CDR2 YSLEER. V lost 4 bases, J lost 3 bases, and 5 bases stayed unmatched. Sequencing used PBMCs. The receptor was isolated from a middle-aged woman in good health and CMV-seropositive. The chain joins TRBV4-3 to TRBJ2-7; 8 bases line up with TRBD1. DNA of the CDR3: TGCGCCAGCAGCCCCGGGACAGGTTACTACGAGCAGTACTTC. Translated, it gives CASSPGTGYYEQYF.